The T cell receptor beta chain described here comes from a study of CD8+ T cells in alopecia areata (dated 2018 in TCRdb). In terms of the full investigation: To study T cell clonal expansion in alopecia areata, the researchers applied high-throughput TCRbeta sequencing to both the C3H/HeJ mouse model and human patients. RNA was obtained with the PAXgene miRNA kit for fixed scalp, the miRNeasy kit for PBMCs, and the RNeasy kit for mouse skin. TCRbeta CDR3 regions were amplified by immunoSEQ multiplex PCR with 35 Vbeta forward and 13 Jbeta reverse primers. Human TCRbeta sequencing covered scalp tissue and sorted CD4+ and CD8+ peripheral blood T cells from patchy and totalis/universalis alopecia areata patients and healthy controls. Clonality in the scalp was compared among normal scalp (n=4), patchy alopecia areata scalp (n=8), and alopecia totalis/universalis scalp (n=8).

Taken from cysteine to phenylalanine, the CDR3 has 14 residues. Here the CDR3 DNA is all that survives: 42 bases in frame from base 1. Ends trimmed: V by 5 bases, J by 3 bases; bases unmatched to a gene: 6. The germline V gene encodes CDR1 SEHNR and CDR2 FQNEAQ (reference sequence). In the case of this clone: Its specific antigen is unknown. Qualities for individual bases were not recorded, and no much larger clone is one base off.

General findings and caveats noted by the study authors: Shared TCR sequences between patients were less evident than in mice, which may be partly attributable to HLA diversity in the patient population. Compared with normal scalp, lesional scalp had higher clonality and more expanded CD8+ clones, particularly in alopecia totalis/universalis, a pattern that suggests antigenic drive. Unlike mouse skin, where gammadelta T cells dominate, normal human skin contains resident alphabeta T cells that get sequenced too, which complicates analysis of the scalp TCR repertoire.

To prepare the library, the immunoSEQ multiplex PCR assay was applied. For TCR sequencing, RNA was extracted from every sample and reverse transcribed into cDNA to serve as template. SuperScript III was used to make first-strand cDNA, primed with a 2:1 mix of oligo-dT and random hexamers. A synthetic immune receptor repertoire was used to gauge amplification bias, and whatever bias remained was removed computationally. Per the original workflow: Raw reads were preprocessed to remove errors, and CDR3 was defined by IMGT conventions from the conserved cysteine to phenylalanine. Clonality was calculated as 1 minus Shannon entropy normalized by log2 of the number of productive unique TCRs. CD4 or CD8 identity of scalp clones was inferred by cross-referencing scalp TCRbeta sequences with sorted blood CD4 and CD8 repertoires. Drawn from immuneACCESS, this table holds only the in-frame rearrangements with V and J called that TCRdb kept. Clones are partly lost; checked studies trace under half to an unresolved V gene and leave the rest unexplained. V and J calls and clone size follow that table, whereas D and trimming were derived from the DNA. Here the sample has under 65,000 clones; roughly 40% occur a single time. The ten largest make up about 53% of the sample.

Lesional scalp punch biopsies and peripheral blood were obtained from alopecia areata patients. PBMCs were separated by density centrifugation and stained for CD3, CD4 and CD8, after which CD4+ and CD8+ T cells were sorted on a FACSAria. As part of a multicenter biomarker study, untreated alopecia areata patients were recruited. Blood CD8+ T cells from roughly 5 biomarker-study patients were further sorted into NKG2D-low and NKG2D-high fractions. The material sequenced was NKG2D-low CD8+ T cells sorted from blood. In the paper's terms, the cell subset or site label means: sorted CD8+ NKG2D-low blood T cells. The TCR originated in a human donor with alopecia areata. In this chain, TRBV7-9 is recombined with TRBJ2-5, and TRBD2 matches 7 of the central bases. Here the CDR3 is given as CASSDGLVEETQYF. The DNA sequence is given as TGTGCCAGCAGCGATGGACTAGTTGAAGAGACCCAGTACTTC.